A selection of T cell receptor beta chains follows, all from one sample in a study of blood T cell repertoires in COVID-19. Here immunoSEQ multiplex PCR was the method, and the copy in TCRdb shows in-frame clones only, minus some. This sample has about 260,000 clones, with 70% to 90% found just once. The material sequenced was peripheral blood. These receptor sequences come from a woman in her thirties or forties with acute or convalescent COVID-19. Each CDR3 is given without its conserved first and last residue.

v_gene	j_gene	CDR3aa
TRBV7-3	TRBJ2-1	ASSLGGVYNEQF
TRBV5-1	TRBJ1-2	ASSLEDSRYGYT
TRBV11-2	TRBJ2-3	ASSLRGGYTDTQY
TRBV4-1	TRBJ1-5	ASSQDREGASNQPQH
TRBV2	TRBJ2-3	ASSEFTGSGGSDTQY
TRBV7-6	TRBJ2-5	ASSQEGATQY
TRBV10-3	TRBJ1-1	AIRGDRNTEAF
TRBV18	TRBJ1-1	ASSPRQGSEAKAF
TRBV10-2	TRBJ2-1	ASNTGLLRGDNEQF
TRBV7-9	TRBJ1-5	ASSLSGSRGQPQH
TRBV13	TRBJ2-1	ASSFSGGGTYNEQF
TRBV29-1	TRBJ1-5	SAQRGNNQPQH
TRBV28	TRBJ1-4	ASSYRVGEKLF
TRBV25-1	TRBJ1-1	ASSEYAGDTEAF
TRBV20-1	TRBJ2-5	SAVREGTQY
TRBV6-5	TRBJ2-3	ASRPILRGSDTQY
TRBV7-2	TRBJ1-2	ASSLNSPGQGGYT
TRBV25-1	TRBJ2-3	ASSGTGGADTQY
TRBV9	TRBJ1-2	ASSGDRLVKYGYT
TRBV19	TRBJ2-3	ASSIGVGTSEKGPDTQY
TRBV7-9	TRBJ2-1	ASSPFGGAISNEQF
TRBV4-1	TRBJ1-2	ASSQDDRGNYGYT
TRBV5-1	TRBJ1-2	ASSFTGGMGPGYT
TRBV27	TRBJ1-6	ASSFEGAYNSPLH
TRBV3-1/TRBV3-2	TRBJ2-1	ASSQSSGGVYNEQF
TRBV9	TRBJ1-3	ASSGPDRAKENTIY
TRBV5-1	TRBJ1-1	ASSLGAGKNTEAF
TRBV6-5	TRBJ1-2	AVRTVGYGYT